The present T cell receptor (beta chain) was sequenced within a study of T cell responses to AZD1222 COVID-19 vaccine. The germline V and J ends were trimmed by 5 bases and 5 bases, with 10 bases remaining between them. Germline V gene data show CDR1 as KGHSH and CDR2 as LQKENI. The CDR3 covers 13 residues. General study results and limits: Only a handful of AZD1222 recipients, more than five in all, had baseline seropositivity.

Concerning this clone: Antigen unknown.

The table came from immunoSEQ multiplex PCR; TCRdb's copy has only in-frame clones and leaves some out. The sample contains about 130,000 clones, 80% to 95% of which appear only once. The clonotype originates from an adult in good health. The rearrangement joins TRBV18 to TRBJ2-1, with unresolved D. The source material was peripheral blood, sampled on day 0 of MenACWY control vaccination. CDR3 protein: CASSAYPDNEQFF. The CDR3 DNA sequence: TGTGCCAGCTCAGCGTACCCGGACAATGAGCAGTTCTTC.